The 24 T cell receptor beta chains in this list originate from one sample, sequenced in a study of blood T cell repertoires in COVID-19. Method: immunoSEQ multiplex PCR; TCRdb's copy keeps in-frame clones and lacks some. Of about 68,000 clones detected, 84% appear once; the ten largest clones hold more than 8%. The sample was peripheral blood. These TCRs come from a man aged 45-65 years with active COVID-19.

This chain links TRBV7-6 with TRBJ2-7; 9 bases are shared with TRBD2. The CDR3 is 18 amino acids. Looked up from germline, CDR1 is SGHVS and CDR2 is FNYEAQ. With 5 bases clipped from V and 1 base from J, the junction kept 15 bases outside the gene matches. CDR3 amino acids: CASSRPSGTSGRSYEQYF. In DNA form, the CDR3 reads TGTGCCAGCAGCCGGCCCAGCGGTACTAGCGGGCGGTCCTACGAGCAGTACTTC.

The rearrangement joins TRBV30 to TRBJ2-1, with 8 bases aligning to TRBD2. The CDR3 has 14 amino acids. Germline V gene sequence: CDR1 GTSNPN, CDR2 SVGIG (reference sequence). The V gene end was trimmed by 4 bases and the J gene end by 13 bases; junction bases not matched to a gene: 15. CDR3 sequence reads: CAWNLAGLPPGQFF. The CDR3 nucleotides read TGTGCCTGGAACCTAGCGGGCCTACCTCCGGGCCAGTTCTTC.

V and J are TRBV25-1 and TRBJ2-3, with a possible D match to TRBD1 (6 bases). The CDR3 has 14 amino acids. The V gene's germline CDR1 is MGHDK and CDR2 SYGVNS. Trimming cost V 2 bases and J 2 bases, with 8 bases left between them. The chain's CDR3 is CASSEDRITDTQYF. The CDR3 nucleotides read TGTGCCAGCAGTGAAGACAGGATCACAGATACGCAGTATTTT.

This clone was detected a few times. The V and J genes are TRBV9 and TRBJ1-5, with 8 bases fitting TRBD1. V gave up 4 bases and J gave up 3 bases; unmatched junction bases: 3. This CDR3 region has 14 residues. Germline CDR1 and CDR2: SGDLS and YYNGEE. The CDR3 sequence is CASSPTGVNQPQHF. The CDR3 DNA is TGTGCCAGCAGCCCGACAGGGGTCAATCAGCCCCAGCATTTT.

The rearrangement uses TRBV4-1 and TRBJ1-6; 11 nucleotides match TRBD1. The V gene end was trimmed by 5 bases and the J gene end by 11 bases; junction bases not matched to a gene: 5. Germline lookup yields CDR1 MGHRA and CDR2 YSYEKL. The length of the CDR3 is 14 residues. CDR3: CASSNRDRGTPLHF. For the CDR3, the DNA is TGCGCCAGCAGCAACCGGGACAGGGGGACACCCCTCCACTTT.

The chain has TRBV6-6 and TRBJ1-2, with 11 bases lining up with TRBD1. This CDR3 spans 16 amino acids. Germline V gene lookup returns CDR1 MNHNY and CDR2 SVGAGI (reference sequence). Unmatched junction bases numbered 6, after V lost 2 bases and J lost 4 bases. CDR3 nucleotides: TGTGCCAGCAGTTACGGGACAGGGGGGCGCGCCTATGGCTACACCTTC. Translating gives CASSYGTGGRAYGYTF.

This chain connects TRBV6-5 to TRBJ1-2; TRBD1 matches at 9 bases. Trimming took 4 bases from V and 4 from J; bases not matched to a gene: 7. Germline CDR1 and CDR2: MNHEY and SVGAGI. CDR3 length: 15 residues. The CDR3 DNA follows: TGTGCCAGCAGTTCCGGGACAGGGACTTTCTATGGCTACACCTTC. Encoded protein: CASSSGTGTFYGYTF.

The J gene is TRBJ1-2, the V gene TRBV29-1; possibly TRBD1 for D (6 bases). Trimming took off 0 bases at V and 6 bases at J, with 11 bases between the two ends. This CDR3 contains 13 residues. Germline CDR1 and CDR2: SQVTM and ANQGSEA. Written as DNA, the CDR3 is TGCAGCGTTGAAGAGGGGGGGGCTCATGGCTACACCTTC. Translated, it gives CSVEEGGAHGYTF.

The V gene is TRBV7-8, the J gene TRBJ1-2; TRBD1 agrees at 11 bases. The V gene's germline CDR1 is SGHVS and CDR2 FQNEAQ. Unmatched junction bases numbered 5, after V lost 1 base and J lost 4 bases. The CDR3 is made up of 16 amino acids. As DNA, the CDR3 is TGTGCCAGCAGCTTAGGGAGGGACAGGGGGACCTATGGCTACACCTTC. Its translation is CASSLGRDRGTYGYTF.

The rearrangement links TRBV20-1 to TRBJ1-1, with D uncertain. The germline gives CDR1 DFQATT, CDR2 SNEGSKA (reference sequence). V was clipped by 3 bases and J by 6 bases, with 20 bases between them. This CDR3 has 15 amino acids. CDR3 protein: CSASASRRRHAEAFF. The CDR3 region has the DNA TGCAGTGCTAGTGCGAGCAGGAGGCGGCACGCTGAAGCTTTCTTT.

The chain has TRBV5-6 and TRBJ1-6; no reliable D call. Germline CDR1 is SGHDT and CDR2 is YYEEEE. The CDR3 sequence is 14 residues long. Trimming left V 3 bases short and J 10 bases short, with 14 bases between. The CDR3 DNA follows: TGTGCCAGCAGCTGGGCAATTGTTGAATCACCCCTCCACTTT. Translating it yields CASSWAIVESPLHF.

The chain recombines TRBV4-3 with TRBJ2-2, with a weak D call TRBD1 (5 bases). The CDR3 has 14 residues. V was clipped by 7 bases and J by 1 base, with 10 bases between them. The germline gives CDR1 LGHNA, CDR2 YSLEER. DNA for the CDR3: TGCGCCAGCAACCGACAGCAGAACACCGGGGAGCTGTTTTTT. Translation gives CASNRQQNTGELFF.

The chain is built from TRBV20-1 and TRBJ2-5; no clear D gene. Germline V CDR1 and CDR2: DFQATT, SNEGSKA (reference sequence). The V end was cut by 5 bases, the J end by 6 bases, with 7 bases between. This CDR3 has 10 residues. CDR3 DNA: TGCAGTGCTCTCAGGCAGACCCAGTACTTC. Amino acid sequence: CSALRQTQYF.

This chain links TRBV2 with TRBJ2-1; the match to TRBD1 covers 8 bases. The CDR3 covers 16 residues. The ends lost 4 bases at V and 5 bases at J; junction bases unmatched: 10. Germline V gene data show CDR1 as SNHLY and CDR2 as FYNNEI. CDR3 bases: TGTGCCAGCAGTGGGGGGGACAGGACCGGCAACAATGAGCAGTTCTTC. It yields the protein CASSGGDRTGNNEQFF.

The chain is built from TRBV28 and TRBJ1-1; D gene uncertain. CDR3 length: 12 residues. Germline V gene sequence: CDR1 MDHEN, CDR2 SYDVKM. Trimming left V 5 bases short and J 8 bases short, with 12 bases between. The CDR3 spells CASSARRAEAFF. The CDR3 nucleotides are TGTGCCAGCAGTGCCCGGAGGGCCGAAGCTTTCTTT.

The gene calls are TRBV7-9 and TRBJ1-4, with 9 bases that match TRBD1. This CDR3 is 14 amino acids long. V was clipped by 1 base and J by 8 bases; unmatched bases: 2. Per germline, CDR1 SEHNR and CDR2 FQNEAQ (reference sequence). Here the CDR3 reads CASSLVGQGEKLFF. Written as DNA, the CDR3 is TGTGCCAGCAGCTTAGTCGGACAGGGGGAAAAACTGTTTTTT.

This rearrangement joins TRBV5-1 to TRBJ2-7, with 10 bases lining up with TRBD1. Germline-derived CDR1 and CDR2 are SGHRS and YFSETQ. The CDR3 covers 13 residues. The ends lost 4 bases at V and 5 bases at J; junction bases unmatched: 3. The CDR3 loop is CASSQGTGDEQYF. In DNA form, the CDR3 reads TGCGCCAGCAGCCAGGGGACAGGGGACGAGCAGTACTTC.

The chain recombines TRBV7-2 with TRBJ2-7; a possible D gene is TRBD2 (6 bases). V shed 3 bases and J shed 4 bases, with 13 bases lying between them. The germline V gene has CDR1 SGHTA and CDR2 FQGNSA. The CDR3 length is 14 residues. This chain's CDR3 is CASSLDTGEYEQYF. CDR3 in DNA: TGTGCCAGCAGCTTGGATACGGGAGAGTACGAGCAGTACTTC.

V and J are TRBV19 and TRBJ2-1; a weak D match, TRBD2 (5 bases). The V and J ends lost 0 bases and 0 bases respectively, with 6 bases between them. From germline, CDR1 is LNHDA and CDR2 SQIVND (reference sequence). The CDR3 totals 15 residues. The CDR3 DNA follows: TGTGCCAGTAGTATAGAGGAGGCCTCCTACAATGAGCAGTTCTTC. Encoded protein: CASSIEEASYNEQFF.

The chain joins TRBV6-1 to TRBJ1-2; TRBD1 matches 10 bases. This CDR3 is built from 16 residues. V was clipped by 4 bases and J by 0 bases; unmatched bases: 5. Germline CDR1 reads MNHNS; CDR2 reads SASEGT. The CDR3 loop reads CASSGTGGRANYGYTF. In DNA, the CDR3 is TGTGCCAGCAGTGGGACAGGGGGAAGAGCTAACTATGGCTACACCTTC.

The V call is TRBV6-2 or TRBV6-3, the J call TRBJ2-5; TRBD1 agrees at 9 bases. V trimming: 1 base; J trimming: 5 bases; junction bases outside the gene matches: 8. The CDR3 runs to 16 residues. Germline values: CDR1 MNHEY, CDR2 SVGEGT. In DNA, the CDR3 is TGTGCCAGCAGTTACTTCAGGACAGGGGATCGGGAGACCCAGTACTTC. This sequence encodes CASSYFRTGDRETQYF.

The chain links TRBV6-1 to TRBJ1-5, with 7 positions matching TRBD1. The CDR3 has 15 residues. V lost 3 bases, J lost 6 bases, and 8 bases stayed unmatched. Germline V gives CDR1 MNHNS, CDR2 SASEGT. This CDR3 is CASSEGTALGQPQHF. The CDR3 nucleotides are TGTGCCAGCAGTGAGGGGACAGCCCTGGGTCAGCCCCAGCATTTT.

The J gene is TRBJ1-5, the V gene TRBV24-1; D is unclear. Trimming took off 7 bases at V and 14 bases at J, with 20 bases between the two ends. The CDR3 loop spans 13 amino acids. CDR1 and CDR2 from the germline V gene are KGHDR and SFDVKD. The CDR3 is CATRREAGSVKHF. Here the CDR3 DNA reads TGTGCCACCAGACGAGAGGCCGGTTCAGTGAAGCATTTT.

The chain joins TRBV3-1 (or the pseudogene TRBV3-2) to TRBJ1-3; D is perhaps TRBD1 (6 bases). Trimming took off 4 bases at V and 8 bases at J, with 15 bases between the two ends. The CDR3 runs to 14 residues. The germline gives CDR1 LGHDT, CDR2 YNNKEL (reference sequence). Here the CDR3 reads CASSRQEERYTIYF. The DNA for the CDR3 is TGTGCCAGCAGCCGACAGGAGGAGAGATACACCATATATTTT.